This TCR beta chain was found in a study of blood T cell repertoires in COVID-19. The CDR3 extends over 15 amino acids. Germline V gives CDR1 MNHEY, CDR2 SVGAGI. V was pared by 8 bases and J by 0 bases, with 14 bases between. Using immunoSEQ multiplex PCR, the repertoire was profiled, and TCRdb retains in-frame clones only, with some absent. The sample includes about 250,000 clones, around 85% of them seen just once. The TCR comes from a woman between 45 and 60 years old with acute COVID-19. This chain connects TRBV6-5 to TRBJ1-5; no clear D. The specimen sequenced was PBMCs or T cells enriched from blood (not recorded which). The CDR3 protein is CASRGNLNSNQPQHF. The DNA for the CDR3 is TGTGCCAGCCGAGGTAACCTTAATAGCAATCAGCCCCAGCATTTT.